The present TCR beta chain was sequenced within a study of blood T cell repertoires in COVID-19. Study background: COVID-19 samples from acute and convalescent phases originated in the United States, Italy and Spain. From T cells, B-cell-depleted T cells, or PBMCs came the material, which was cDNA or gDNA.

Original analysis: Reference gene primers were amplified, and this amplification served to estimate nucleated cell counts. The data were produced by immunoSEQ multiplex PCR, yet TCRdb's version contains in-frame clones alone and is incomplete. That table furnishes V, J and clone size, whereas the DNA furnished D and trimming. The table shows approximately 180,000 clones, with approximately 85% occurring only once. This study enrolled people aged roughly 18 to 90 from about two dozen US geographic areas. The germline V gene has CDR1 LNHDA and CDR2 SQIVND (reference sequence). CDR3 length: 17 residues. V lost 8 bases to trimming and J lost 4 bases; unmatched junction nucleotides: 15.

The sequenced sample consisted of PBMCs or T cells enriched from blood (not recorded which). This TCR came from a man in his forties who had recovered from COVID-19. The rearrangement links TRBV19 to TRBJ1-2; 11 positions agree with TRBD1. The CDR3 DNA reads TGTGCCAGTGCCCCCGGGACAGGGGGTAGTAGAGGCTATGGCTACACCTTC. Translation gives CASAPGTGGSRGYGYTF.